A selection of T cell receptor beta chains follows, all from one sample in a study of control samples from healthy donors and cancer patients. The protocol was immunoSEQ multiplex PCR, while the TCRdb copy is restricted to in-frame clones and leaves out a portion. The sample has 2,000 to 3,000 clones; roughly 95% are singletons. The specimen was PBMCs. All receptors come from a man in his 70s with colorectal cancer. Both conserved end residues are part of each CDR3. The D gene is left open where the match is weak. Some rows mark clone size as missing; the rest say once, few, many or name a class of expanded clone.

j_gene: TRBJ2-7; v_gene: TRBV5-1; len: 14; abundance: .; d_gene: TRBD1; CDR3aa: CASTPGQGAYEQYF; CDR3nt: TGCGCCAGCACCCCGGGACAGGGAGCCTACGAGCAGTACTTC
j_gene: TRBJ2-5; v_gene: TRBV11-1; len: 11; abundance: .; d_gene: .; CDR3aa: CASSQGETQYF; CDR3nt: TGTGCCAGCAGCCAAGGGGAGACCCAGTACTTC
j_gene: TRBJ1-1; v_gene: TRBV30; len: 14; abundance: .; d_gene: TRBD1; CDR3aa: CAWSPTQGASEAFF; CDR3nt: TGTGCCTGGAGTCCAACACAGGGGGCATCTGAAGCTTTCTTT
j_gene: TRBJ1-2; v_gene: TRBV28; len: 16; abundance: .; d_gene: .; CDR3aa: CASSLWVGRAAHGYTF; CDR3nt: TGTGCCAGCAGTTTATGGGTAGGGAGGGCAGCTCATGGCTACACCTTC
j_gene: TRBJ1-1; v_gene: TRBV2; len: 15; abundance: .; d_gene: .; CDR3aa: CASSERGRLNTEAFF; CDR3nt: TGTGCCAGCAGTGAAAGGGGGAGATTGAACACTGAAGCTTTCTTT
j_gene: TRBJ1-6; v_gene: TRBV15; len: 20; abundance: .; d_gene: TRBD1; CDR3aa: CATSRVGGPGTGATVSPLHF; CDR3nt: TGTGCCACCAGCAGAGTAGGGGGCCCCGGGACAGGTGCTACAGTTTCACCCCTCCACTTT
j_gene: TRBJ2-5; v_gene: TRBV2; len: 11; abundance: .; d_gene: .; CDR3aa: CASSSRETQYF; CDR3nt: TGTGCCAGCAGTTCCAGGGAGACCCAGTACTTC
j_gene: TRBJ2-2; v_gene: TRBV5-1; len: 16; abundance: .; d_gene: TRBD2; CDR3aa: CASSSGLAGNTGELFF; CDR3nt: TGCGCCAGCAGCTCGGGACTAGCGGGGAACACCGGGGAGCTGTTTTTT
j_gene: TRBJ1-5; v_gene: TRBV10-3; len: 14; abundance: .; d_gene: TRBD1; CDR3aa: CATTGTDNNQPQHF; CDR3nt: TGTGCCACCACCGGGACAGACAACAATCAGCCCCAGCATTTT
j_gene: TRBJ1-5; v_gene: TRBV12-3/TRBV12-4; len: 13; abundance: .; d_gene: TRBD1; CDR3aa: CASSTDRDQPQHF; CDR3nt: TGTGCCAGCAGCACGGACAGGGATCAGCCCCAGCATTTT
j_gene: TRBJ2-1; v_gene: TRBV30; len: 11; abundance: .; d_gene: TRBD1; CDR3aa: CAWSRGNEQFF; CDR3nt: TGTGCCTGGAGCAGGGGGAATGAGCAGTTCTTC
j_gene: TRBJ1-2; v_gene: TRBV7-9; len: 16; abundance: .; d_gene: TRBD1; CDR3aa: CASSQQAGTVEYGYTF; CDR3nt: TGTGCCAGCAGCCAACAAGCAGGGACAGTCGAATATGGCTACACCTTC
j_gene: TRBJ1-2; v_gene: TRBV18; len: 15; abundance: .; d_gene: .; CDR3aa: CASSPSRRTLSGYTF; CDR3nt: TGTGCCAGCTCACCATCACGACGGACCCTGAGCGGCTACACCTTC
j_gene: TRBJ1-5; v_gene: TRBV28; len: 12; abundance: .; d_gene: .; CDR3aa: CASSRRSQPQHF; CDR3nt: TGTGCCAGCAGTCGTAGGTCTCAGCCCCAGCATTTT
j_gene: TRBJ1-2; v_gene: TRBV3-1/TRBV3-2; len: 12; abundance: .; d_gene: .; CDR3aa: CASSQDRRGYTF; CDR3nt: TGTGCCAGCAGCCAAGATCGAAGAGGCTACACCTTC
j_gene: TRBJ1-1; v_gene: TRBV15; len: 17; abundance: .; d_gene: .; CDR3aa: CATSRGWGAPKNTEAFF; CDR3nt: TGTGCCACCAGCAGAGGGTGGGGGGCCCCTAAGAACACTGAAGCTTTCTTT
j_gene: TRBJ2-7; v_gene: TRBV12-3/TRBV12-4; len: 13; abundance: .; d_gene: .; CDR3aa: CASSLLRVSEQYF; CDR3nt: TGTGCCAGCAGTTTACTCAGGGTGTCCGAGCAGTACTTC
j_gene: TRBJ1-3; v_gene: TRBV18; len: 17; abundance: .; d_gene: TRBD1; CDR3aa: CASSPERQGNAGNTIYF; CDR3nt: TGTGCCAGCTCACCAGAGAGACAGGGAAACGCTGGAAACACCATATATTTT
j_gene: TRBJ2-7; v_gene: TRBV21-1; len: 15; abundance: .; d_gene: .; CDR3aa: CASSKLTRQLYEQYF; CDR3nt: TGTGCCAGCAGCAAACTAACGAGACAACTCTACGAGCAGTACTTC
j_gene: TRBJ1-1; v_gene: TRBV2; len: 13; abundance: .; d_gene: .; CDR3aa: CASSRDRNTEAFF; CDR3nt: TGTGCCAGCAGCCGTGACAGGAACACTGAAGCTTTCTTT
j_gene: TRBJ1-1; v_gene: TRBV12-3/TRBV12-4; len: 13; abundance: .; d_gene: TRBD1; CDR3aa: CASSSGTAVEAFF; CDR3nt: TGTGCCAGCAGTTCTGGGACAGCCGTTGAAGCTTTCTTT
j_gene: TRBJ2-3; v_gene: TRBV4-3; len: 17; abundance: .; d_gene: TRBD1; CDR3aa: CASSQGVRTGGTDTQYF; CDR3nt: TGCGCCAGCAGCCAAGGGGTCAGGACAGGAGGCACAGATACGCAGTATTTT
j_gene: TRBJ1-5; v_gene: TRBV19; len: 15; abundance: .; d_gene: .; CDR3aa: CASSISLNSNQPQHF; CDR3nt: TGTGCCAGTAGTATCTCCCTAAATAGCAATCAGCCCCAGCATTTT
j_gene: TRBJ1-2; v_gene: TRBV4-1; len: 13; abundance: few; d_gene: TRBD1; CDR3aa: CASSLQGAPGYTF; CDR3nt: TGCGCCAGCAGCCTTCAGGGGGCGCCTGGCTACACCTTC
j_gene: TRBJ2-1; v_gene: TRBV30; len: 11; abundance: .; d_gene: .; CDR3aa: CAWSGGNEQFF; CDR3nt: TGTGCCTGGAGTGGGGGAAATGAGCAGTTCTTC
j_gene: TRBJ2-3; v_gene: TRBV6-5; len: 14; abundance: .; d_gene: .; CDR3aa: CASSYADSTDTQYF; CDR3nt: TGTGCCAGCAGTTACGCTGACTCCACAGATACGCAGTATTTT
j_gene: TRBJ2-7; v_gene: TRBV11-2; len: 14; abundance: few; d_gene: TRBD1; CDR3aa: CASSQYTGENEQYF; CDR3nt: TGTGCCAGCAGCCAATATACAGGGGAGAACGAGCAGTACTTC
j_gene: TRBJ2-1; v_gene: TRBV18; len: 17; abundance: .; d_gene: .; CDR3aa: CASSPTGMVSSYNEQFF; CDR3nt: TGTGCCAGCTCCCCGACCGGGATGGTGAGCTCCTACAATGAGCAGTTCTTC
j_gene: TRBJ1-1; v_gene: TRBV2; len: 13; abundance: once; d_gene: .; CDR3aa: CASSENLNTEAFF; CDR3nt: TGTGCCAGCAGTGAGAATTTGAACACTGAAGCTTTCTTT
j_gene: TRBJ1-5; v_gene: TRBV6-5; len: 13; abundance: .; d_gene: .; CDR3aa: CASRLMTNQPQHF; CDR3nt: TGTGCCAGCAGGCTAATGACTAATCAGCCCCAGCATTTT
j_gene: TRBJ1-2; v_gene: TRBV19; len: 17; abundance: .; d_gene: TRBD1; CDR3aa: CASSIDLQGASLYGYTF; CDR3nt: TGTGCCAGTAGTATAGATCTACAGGGGGCGTCCCTGTATGGCTACACCTTC
j_gene: TRBJ2-3; v_gene: TRBV18; len: 13; abundance: .; d_gene: .; CDR3aa: CASSPPVLDTQYF; CDR3nt: TGTGCCAGCTCACCACCGGTCCTGGATACGCAGTATTTT
j_gene: TRBJ1-4; v_gene: TRBV6-5; len: 14; abundance: .; d_gene: .; CDR3aa: CASYRGEGPEKLFF; CDR3nt: TGTGCCAGCTATCGTGGGGAGGGGCCAGAAAAACTGTTTTTT
j_gene: TRBJ1-5; v_gene: TRBV24-1; len: 16; abundance: .; d_gene: .; CDR3aa: CATSEAGLSSNQPQHF; CDR3nt: TGTGCCACCAGTGAGGCCGGTTTGTCTAGCAATCAGCCCCAGCATTTT
j_gene: TRBJ1-5; v_gene: TRBV7-8; len: 14; abundance: .; d_gene: .; CDR3aa: CASSFLGHNQPQHF; CDR3nt: TGTGCCAGCAGCTTCTTGGGGCACAATCAGCCCCAGCATTTT
j_gene: TRBJ1-2; v_gene: TRBV5-4; len: 17; abundance: .; d_gene: .; CDR3aa: CASSPNLARDLKDGYTF; CDR3nt: TGTGCCAGCAGCCCAAATTTGGCCAGGGACCTAAAAGATGGCTACACCTTC
j_gene: TRBJ1-1; v_gene: TRBV19; len: 14; abundance: .; d_gene: .; CDR3aa: CASSMHDRWTEAFF; CDR3nt: TGTGCCAGTAGTATGCATGACAGATGGACTGAAGCTTTCTTT
j_gene: TRBJ1-1; v_gene: TRBV13; len: 13; abundance: .; d_gene: .; CDR3aa: CASSSDRNTEAFF; CDR3nt: TGTGCCAGCAGCTCGGACAGGAACACTGAAGCTTTCTTT
j_gene: TRBJ2-7; v_gene: TRBV5-1; len: 15; abundance: .; d_gene: .; CDR3aa: CASSKGGLSSYEQYF; CDR3nt: TGCGCCAGCTCCAAGGGGGGACTGAGCTCCTACGAGCAGTACTTC
j_gene: TRBJ2-1; v_gene: TRBV2; len: 13; abundance: .; d_gene: .; CDR3aa: CASRAPQTWGEFF; CDR3nt: TGTGCCAGCAGGGCACCCCAGACATGGGGGGAGTTCTTC
j_gene: TRBJ2-1; v_gene: TRBV11-2; len: 14; abundance: .; d_gene: .; CDR3aa: CASSLAGNRHEQFF; CDR3nt: TGTGCCAGCAGCTTAGCCGGTAATCGACATGAGCAGTTCTTC
j_gene: TRBJ2-4; v_gene: TRBV5-6; len: 18; abundance: .; d_gene: .; CDR3aa: CASSRQLRVNLAKNIQYF; CDR3nt: TGTGCCAGCAGCCGGCAGCTAAGGGTCAACTTGGCCAAAAACATTCAGTACTTC
j_gene: TRBJ2-4; v_gene: TRBV7-2; len: 15; abundance: .; d_gene: .; CDR3aa: CASSLGGRSLDIQYF; CDR3nt: TGTGCCAGCAGCTTAGGTGGTAGGTCCTTGGACATTCAGTACTTC
j_gene: TRBJ1-6; v_gene: TRBV4-3; len: 16; abundance: few; d_gene: .; CDR3aa: CASSQDRARFGSPLHF; CDR3nt: TGCGCCAGCAGCCAAGATCGGGCGCGGTTCGGATCACCCCTCCACTTT
j_gene: TRBJ1-5; v_gene: TRBV6-5; len: 14; abundance: once; d_gene: .; CDR3aa: CASSYPNRRGAQHF; CDR3nt: TGTGCCAGCAGTTACCCGAACCGCAGGGGAGCCCAGCATTTT
j_gene: TRBJ2-1; v_gene: TRBV3-1/TRBV3-2; len: 14; abundance: .; d_gene: .; CDR3aa: CASSQEYRNNEQFF; CDR3nt: TGTGCCAGCAGCCAAGAGTACAGAAACAATGAGCAGTTCTTC
j_gene: TRBJ2-2; v_gene: TRBV29-1; len: 11; abundance: .; d_gene: .; CDR3aa: CSVGGAGELFF; CDR3nt: TGCAGCGTTGGCGGGGCCGGGGAGCTGTTTTTT
j_gene: TRBJ2-7; v_gene: TRBV23-1; len: 17; abundance: few; d_gene: .; CDR3aa: CASSHPINEADSYEQYF; CDR3nt: TGCGCCAGCAGTCACCCGATTAATGAGGCCGATTCCTACGAGCAGTACTTC
j_gene: TRBJ1-1; v_gene: TRBV5-4; len: 14; abundance: .; d_gene: .; CDR3aa: CASRVGALGTEAFF; CDR3nt: TGTGCCAGCAGAGTTGGGGCGTTGGGGACTGAAGCTTTCTTT
j_gene: TRBJ2-3; v_gene: TRBV5-1; len: 15; abundance: .; d_gene: .; CDR3aa: CASSGWGVGTDTQYF; CDR3nt: TGCGCCAGCAGCGGCTGGGGAGTCGGCACAGATACGCAGTATTTT
j_gene: TRBJ1-4; v_gene: TRBV2; len: 14; abundance: few; d_gene: .; CDR3aa: CASSARDAGEKLFF; CDR3nt: TGTGCCAGCAGCGCAAGGGACGCGGGGGAAAAACTGTTTTTT